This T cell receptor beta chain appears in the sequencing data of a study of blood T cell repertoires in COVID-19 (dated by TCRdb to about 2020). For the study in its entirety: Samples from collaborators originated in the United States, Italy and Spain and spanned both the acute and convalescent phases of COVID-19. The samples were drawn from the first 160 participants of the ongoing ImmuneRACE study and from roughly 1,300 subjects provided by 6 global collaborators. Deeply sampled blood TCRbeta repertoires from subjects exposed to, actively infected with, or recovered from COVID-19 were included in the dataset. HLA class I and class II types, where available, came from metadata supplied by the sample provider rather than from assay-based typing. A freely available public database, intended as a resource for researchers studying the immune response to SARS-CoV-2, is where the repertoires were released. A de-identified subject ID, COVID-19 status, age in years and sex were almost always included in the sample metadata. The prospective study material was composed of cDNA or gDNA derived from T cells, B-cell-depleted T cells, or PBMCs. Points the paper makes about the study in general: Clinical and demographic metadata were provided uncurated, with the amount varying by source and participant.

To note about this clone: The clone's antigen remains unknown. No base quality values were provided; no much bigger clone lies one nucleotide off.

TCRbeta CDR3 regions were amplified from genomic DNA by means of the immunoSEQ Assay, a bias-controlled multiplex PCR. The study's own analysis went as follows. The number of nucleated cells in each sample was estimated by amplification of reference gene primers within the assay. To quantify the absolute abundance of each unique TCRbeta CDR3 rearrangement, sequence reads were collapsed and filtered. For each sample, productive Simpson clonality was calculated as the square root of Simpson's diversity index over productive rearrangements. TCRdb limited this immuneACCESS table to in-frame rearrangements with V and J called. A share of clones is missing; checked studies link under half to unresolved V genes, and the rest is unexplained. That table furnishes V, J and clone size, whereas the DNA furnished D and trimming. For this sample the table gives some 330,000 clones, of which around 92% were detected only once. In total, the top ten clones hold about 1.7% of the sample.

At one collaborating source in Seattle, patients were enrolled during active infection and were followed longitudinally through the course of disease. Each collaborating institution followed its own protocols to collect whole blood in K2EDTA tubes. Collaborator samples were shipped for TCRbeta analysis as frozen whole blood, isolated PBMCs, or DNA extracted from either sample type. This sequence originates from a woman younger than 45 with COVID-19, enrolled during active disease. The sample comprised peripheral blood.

In nucleotides, the sequence is TGTGCCAGCAGCCGGGACAGGGACCGCGAGCAGTACGTC. Translated, this gives CASSRDRDREQYV. The chain couples TRBV6-5 to TRBJ2-7, with 9 bases matching TRBD1. The CDR3 starts with the cysteine, ends with the valine, and has 13 residues. Of the read, only the CDR3 DNA is kept; its 39 bases are in frame from base 1. CDR1 and CDR2, looked up from the germline V gene, are MNHEY and SVGAGI. Trimmed from V: 6 bases; trimmed from J: 6 bases; junction bases lacking a gene match: 6.